This TCR delta chain was retrieved from a study of Vδ1+ human thymocytes. Study observations and caveats: Thymic TRG and TRD repertoires appeared highly polyclonal, with Gaussian CDR3 length distributions. Many TRG clonotypes were shared between donors; TRD repertoires were essentially private.

About this clone: Its antigen is not known. A read error may be the cause here, since a much bigger clone is one base away.

Extracted RNA was reverse transcribed into cDNA. The CDR3 regions were amplified by multiplex PCR from V-gene primers to a constant-region primer. TCRdb called clones anew from the multiplex PCR reads with CATT. The sample includes about 25,000 delta-chain clones, about 31% of them seen just once. With 0 bases removed from V and 9 bases from J, the gap between germline ends came to 14 bases. The CDR3 runs to 14 residues. CDR1 and CDR2 from the germline V gene are TSWWSYY and QGS. Thymocytes were sorted as CD3+ TCRVdelta1+ TCRVdelta2- after alphabeta T cell depletion. Between about 97% and 99.6% of sorted thymocytes were Vdelta1+.

This TCR was recovered from a boy younger than two who had congenital heart surgery. The chain employs TRDV1 and TRDJ1, with D tentatively TRDD2 (5 bases). Sequenced sample: Vdelta1+ gamma-delta thymocytes from the thymus. Subset in this sample: FACS-sorted CD3+ TCRalphabeta- TCRVdelta1+ TCRVdelta2- thymocytes. The CDR3: CALGELVFPAQLIF. CDR3 bases: TGTGCTCTTGGGGAACTGGTCTTCCCGGCTCAACTCATCTTT.